These 20 T cell receptor beta chains share one sample of origin, sequenced in a study of T-cell reconstitution after alpha-beta-depleted transplantation in children. As it was prepared, the TCRbeta library received unique molecular identifiers. TCRdb recomputed calls from the PCR reads with MiXCR, one row per CDR3 protein. The sample contains about 420,000 distinct CDR3 sequences, around 16% of which appear only once. This specimen consisted of PBMCs, mostly from graft donor cells, obtained 360 days after TCRalphabeta/CD19-depleted stem cell transplant. Source of these receptors: a boy in the first two years of life who had a stem cell transplant for Wiskott-Aldrich syndrome, so the T cells may come from the graft donor.

The J gene is TRBJ2-1, the V gene TRBV27; 8 bases are shared with TRBD1. The CDR3 length is 16 residues. Losses at the gene ends were 2 bases for V and 5 bases for J; bases not matched to a gene: 8. Per the germline V gene, CDR1 is MNHEY and CDR2 is SMNVEV (reference sequence). CDR3: CASSLVWQGADNEQFF. CDR3 nucleotides: TGTGCCAGCAGTTTAGTATGGCAGGGGGCCGACAATGAGCAGTTCTTC.

J is TRBJ2-5 and V is TRBV29-1; 7 positions match TRBD2. In germline, CDR1 is SQVTM, CDR2 ANQGSEA. The CDR3 consists of 12 residues. With V trimmed by 3 bases and J by 9 bases, 7 bases remained unmatched. CDR3 DNA sequence: TGCAGCGTTGAGGGAGGGAACGGGGCCCAGTACTTC. As protein: CSVEGGNGAQYF. The full variable domain, with the rest looked up from reference TRBV29-1 and TRBJ2-5, is SAVISQKPSRDICQRGTSLTIQCQVDSQVTMMFWYRQQPGQSLTLIATANQGSEATYESGFVIDKFPISRPNLTFSTLTVSNMSPEDSSIYLCSVEGGNGAQYFGPGTRLLVL.

This rearrangement joins TRBV20-1 to TRBJ2-5; D possibly corresponds to TRBD1 (6 bases). Deletions cut 3 bases from V and 9 bases from J, with 14 bases between. The CDR3 totals 12 residues. Germline CDR1 is DFQATT and CDR2 is SNEGSKA (reference sequence). The CDR3 bases are TGCAGTGCTAGGGACAGACCAAGGGCCCAGTACTTC. It specifies CSARDRPRAQYF.

The sample holds a few counts of this clonotype. This chain uses TRBV4-3 with TRBJ2-7, with 7 nucleotides matching TRBD1. Trimming removed 3 bases from V and 3 bases from J; junction bases left unmatched: 11. Germline V gene sequence: CDR1 LGHNA, CDR2 YSLEER. This CDR3 has 16 amino acids. The CDR3 here is CASSHAPGQLGYEQYF. CDR3 nucleotides: TGCGCCAGCAGCCACGCACCGGGACAGTTGGGCTACGAGCAGTACTTC.

The chain employs TRBV2 and TRBJ2-7; no reliable D call. CDR1 and CDR2 (germline): SNHLY, FYNNEI. The CDR3 covers 13 residues. Trimming left V 1 base short and J 6 bases short, with 10 bases between. The CDR3 nucleotides read TGTGCCAGCAGTGAAGGGACCCCCAGCGAGCAGTACTTC. It encodes CASSEGTPSEQYF.

This clonotype was seen more than once but under ten times. This sequence joins TRBV20-1 and TRBJ2-1; 9 bases match TRBD2. The V segment lost 5 bases and the J segment 4 bases; nucleotides outside the gene matches: 15. The CDR3 loop spans 17 amino acids. Germline values: CDR1 DFQATT, CDR2 SNEGSKA (reference sequence). In DNA, the CDR3 is TGCAGTGCTCCGTTTCGCACGCGGACTAGCGCATACAATGAGCAGTTCTTC. Amino acid sequence: CSAPFRTRTSAYNEQFF.

This sequence joins TRBV3-1 and TRBJ2-5, with 8 bases aligning to TRBD2. CDR3 length equals 18 residues. V dropped 1 base and J dropped 3; count of bases not matched to a gene: 13. Looked up from germline, CDR1 is LGHDT and CDR2 is YNNKEL (reference sequence). Here the CDR3 reads CASSQGMKSGGFKETQYF. For the CDR3, the DNA is TGTGCCAGCAGCCAAGGAATGAAGAGCGGGGGTTTTAAAGAGACCCAGTACTTC.

This clonotype was seen a handful of times. The V and J genes are TRBV27 and TRBJ2-5; D is possibly TRBD1 (6 bases). The V gene lost 5 bases and the J gene lost 4 bases, with 14 bases spanning the gap. The CDR3 totals 14 residues. The germline CDR1 and CDR2 sequences are MNHEY and SMNVEV (reference sequence). The CDR3 DNA reads TGTGCCAGCAGTCGCCCCGGACAGTTAGAGACCCAGTACTTC. Its protein is CASSRPGQLETQYF.

In its sample, this clonotype was seen a few times. V usage is TRBV11-2 and J usage is TRBJ2-4; tentatively, D is TRBD2 (5 bases). From germline, CDR1 is SGHAT and CDR2 FQNNGV. Trimming shortened V by 3 bases and J by 1 base, and 19 bases separated the two germline ends. The CDR3 totals 18 residues. The CDR3, as DNA: TGTGCCAGCAGCTTTTGGACGGGAAGATGGTGGGCCAAAAACATTCAGTACTTC. It yields the protein CASSFWTGRWWAKNIQYF.

The V and J genes are TRBV10-3 and TRBJ1-2; the D gene is possibly TRBD1 (6 bases). Germline V gene lookup returns CDR1 ENHRY and CDR2 SYGVKD. The CDR3 totals 12 residues. Trimming took off 3 bases at V and 4 bases at J, with 6 bases between the two ends. CDR3 loop: CAISDRGYGYTF. The CDR3 DNA reads TGTGCCATCAGTGACAGGGGCTATGGCTACACCTTC.

This clonotype was found many times. V gene TRBV5-1 combines with J gene TRBJ1-4; tentative D call: TRBD1 (5 bases). Trimming removed 6 bases at V and 3 bases at J, with 12 bases between. The CDR3 covers 14 residues. CDR1 and CDR2 (germline): SGHRS, YFSETQ. CDR3 nucleotide sequence: TGCGCCAGCAACACGACAGAGGCTAATGAAAAACTGTTTTTT. This encodes CASNTTEANEKLFF.

The chain carries TRBV20-1 and TRBJ2-2; 11 nucleotides agree with TRBD2. The germline CDR1 and CDR2 sequences are DFQATT and SNEGSKA (reference sequence). The CDR3 is 17 residues long. J lost 9 bases, V lost 3 bases, and 15 bases had no gene match. The CDR3 nucleotides read TGCAGTGCTAGGGCGACAGGGGTTAGCGGGAGGGCCAGGGAGCTGTTTTTT. Protein sequence: CSARATGVSGRARELFF.

The chain carries TRBV6-5 and TRBJ1-1, with D possibly TRBD1 on 5 matching bases. With 4 bases removed from V and 0 bases from J, the gap between germline ends came to 9 bases. This CDR3 spans 14 amino acids. The germline CDR1 and CDR2 sequences are MNHEY and SVGAGI. The CDR3: CASSWDPMNTEAFF. The CDR3 region has the DNA TGTGCCAGCAGTTGGGACCCTATGAACACTGAAGCTTTCTTT.

The V gene is TRBV27, the J gene TRBJ2-1; D is perhaps TRBD2 (5 bases). The germline CDR1 and CDR2 sequences are MNHEY and SMNVEV (reference sequence). Trimming removed 6 bases at V and 4 bases at J, with 16 bases between. This CDR3 spans 15 amino acids. The CDR3 loop is CASRGYLASYNEQFF. CDR3 DNA sequence: TGTGCCAGCAGGGGGTATCTAGCTTCTTACAATGAGCAGTTCTTC.

The chain links TRBV19 to TRBJ2-1; TRBD2 matches 14 bases. Germline V gives CDR1 LNHDA, CDR2 SQIVND (reference sequence). With 6 bases clipped from V and 9 bases from J, the junction kept 10 bases outside the gene matches. The CDR3 covers 16 residues. This CDR3 is CASSPSGLAGASEQFF. In DNA form, the CDR3 reads TGTGCCAGTAGCCCCTCGGGACTAGCGGGAGCGAGTGAGCAGTTCTTC.

This clonotype was picked up a small number of times. V gene TRBV7-9 combines with J gene TRBJ2-3; D might be TRBD2 (6 bases). The CDR3 runs to 11 residues. The ends were cut back, 3 bases at V and 14 bases at J, with 12 bases in the middle. CDR1 is SEHNR, CDR2 FQNEAQ, per germline (reference sequence). CDR3 coding DNA: TGTGCCAGCAGCTTGGGACTTAAGGCGTATTTT. Protein sequence: CASSLGLKAYF. The full variable domain, completed using reference TRBV7-9 and TRBJ2-3, is DTGVSQNPRHKITKRGQNVTFRCDPISEHNRLYWYRQTLGQGPEFLTYFQNEAQLEKSRLLSDRFSAERPKGSFSTLEIQRTEQGDSAMYLCASSLGLKAYFGPGTRLTVL.

This clonotype was counted ten times or more. The CDR3 loop is CASRRTGTSYEQYF. DNA for the CDR3: TGTGCCAGCAGGCGGACAGGGACGTCCTACGAGCAGTACTTC. The chain uses TRBV28 and TRBJ2-7; 8 bases align to TRBD1. Trimming took 6 bases from V and 1 from J; bases not matched to a gene: 5. Germline values: CDR1 MDHEN, CDR2 SYDVKM. The CDR3 totals 14 residues.

In this sample, this clonotype turned up a few times. V is TRBV5-5 and J is TRBJ2-5; 7 nucleotides align to TRBD1. CDR3 length: 16 amino acids. The V segment lost 0 bases and the J segment 2 bases; nucleotides outside the gene matches: 7. The germline V gene has CDR1 SGHKS and CDR2 YYEKEE (reference sequence). The CDR3 region is CASSLGQGGGQETQYF. The CDR3, as DNA: TGTGCCAGCAGCTTGGGACAGGGTGGAGGACAAGAGACCCAGTACTTC.

This clonotype occurred a few times. The chain has TRBV20-1 and TRBJ2-1, with D uncertain. The germline V and J ends were trimmed by 6 bases and 4 bases, with 22 bases remaining between them. CDR1 is DFQATT, CDR2 SNEGSKA, per germline (reference sequence). The CDR3 contains 16 residues. The CDR3 loop reads CSALGSVARGYNEQFF. Written as DNA, the CDR3 is TGCAGTGCCCTAGGTTCAGTAGCTCGAGGATACAATGAGCAGTTCTTC.

The chain links TRBV5-6 to TRBJ2-7; 9 bases match TRBD2. In germline, CDR1 is SGHDT, CDR2 YYEEEE. V was clipped by 2 bases and J by 5 bases; unmatched bases: 20. The CDR3 runs 19 residues. CDR3 amino acids: CASSFNEFWPREGIHEQYF. The CDR3 DNA reads as TGTGCCAGCAGCTTTAACGAGTTCTGGCCGCGGGAGGGGATCCACGAGCAGTACTTC. Full variable domain (remainder filled in from reference TRBV5-6 and TRBJ2-7): DAGVTQSPTHLIKTRGQQVTLRCSPKSGHDTVSWYQQALGQGPQFIFQYYEEEERQRGNFPDRFSGHQFPNYSSELNVNALLLGDSALYLCASSFNEFWPREGIHEQYFGPGTRLTVT.